This T cell receptor beta chain was recorded in a study of blood T cell repertoires in COVID-19. In the study overall: Whether acute or convalescent, the COVID-19 samples came from the United States, Italy and Spain. In each case, the material was cDNA or gDNA derived from T cells, B-cell-depleted T cells, or PBMCs.

V was clipped by 8 bases and J by 5 bases; unmatched bases: 6. The CDR3 spans 13 residues. Germline CDR1 reads SGHNT; CDR2 reads YENEEA. Patients of the Seattle cohort, enrolled during active infection, were followed longitudinally. Original processing notes: Reference gene primers were amplified, and this amplification served to estimate nucleated cell counts. TCRdb's copy holds only in-frame clones and misses some; the assay was immunoSEQ multiplex PCR. The V and J calls and clone size come from that table; D and trimming were worked out from the DNA. The table has nearly 350,000 clones, around nine tenths seen once.

V usage is TRBV11-3 and J usage is TRBJ2-1, with 7 bases identical to TRBD2. Specimen: peripheral blood. This TCR was sampled from a woman aged 70-85 years with COVID-19, enrolled during active disease. The CDR3 loop reads CASALAANNEQFF. In DNA form, the CDR3 reads TGTGCCAGCGCCCTAGCGGCAAACAATGAGCAGTTCTTC.